The next 31 T cell receptor beta chains were all read from a single sample in a study of graft-versus-host responses after intestinal transplantation (dated by TCRdb to the early 2020s). The library was generated by the immunoSEQ multiplex PCR assay. TCRdb limited this immuneACCESS table to in-frame rearrangements with V and J called. A share of clones is missing; checked studies link under half to unresolved V genes, and the rest is unexplained. This sample holds 50,000 to 60,000 clones; about 90% were observed only once. More than 2% of the sample is in the top ten clones. Interpreted using the paper, the time point label stands for: cells obtained before transplantation from donor or recipient. These receptors have no identified antigens. Sequenced here: unstimulated CD4+ T cells sorted from spleen or lymph node cells, sampled before transplant. Source of these receptors: a human donor who was the organ donor for an intestinal transplant.

V is TRBV7-2 and J is TRBJ2-2; TRBD2 matches at 11 bases. The junction had 3 bases not matched to a gene; V was cut back by 1 base and J by 5 bases. The CDR3 has 16 residues. The V gene's germline CDR1 is SGHTA and CDR2 FQGNSA. CDR3 amino acids: CASSLGRLAGTGELFF. CDR3 DNA sequence: TGTGCCAGCAGCTTAGGTAGACTAGCGGGAACCGGGGAGCTGTTTTTT.

This chain uses TRBV28 with TRBJ2-7; TRBD2 matches 13 bases. The germline V gene encodes CDR1 MDHEN and CDR2 SYDVKM. Trimming removed 2 bases from V and 5 bases from J; junction bases left unmatched: 9. This CDR3 comprises 17 residues. CDR3 residues: CASSLSTSGRVVHEQYF. The DNA of the CDR3 is TGTGCCAGCAGTTTAAGCACTAGCGGGAGGGTCGTCCACGAGCAGTACTTC.

The rearrangement joins TRBV27 to TRBJ2-5, with D possibly TRBD1 on 6 matching bases. This CDR3 contains 13 residues. V was pared by 5 bases and J by 5 bases, with 12 bases between. From germline, CDR1 is MNHEY and CDR2 SMNVEV (reference sequence). This chain's CDR3 is CASSPQGLETQYF. The CDR3 nucleotides read TGTGCCAGCAGTCCCCAGGGGTTGGAGACCCAGTACTTC.

The chain links TRBV7-3 to TRBJ2-5; 10 nucleotides match TRBD2. This CDR3 has 15 residues. CDR1 and CDR2 from the germline V gene are SGHTA and FQGTGA. With 0 bases clipped from V and 4 bases from J, the junction kept 2 bases outside the gene matches. The CDR3: CASSLTASGRETQYF. CDR3 in DNA: TGTGCCAGCAGCTTAACGGCTAGCGGGAGAGAGACCCAGTACTTC.

Only a few counts were recorded for this clone. This chain joins TRBV7-8 and TRBJ1-2, with 9 positions matching TRBD1. The CDR3 totals 13 residues. The junction had 3 bases not matched to a gene; V was cut back by 3 bases and J by 7 bases. In germline, CDR1 is SGHVS, CDR2 FQNEAQ. The DNA of the CDR3 is TGTGCCAGCAGCTTTGACAGGGGGGGTGGCTACACCTTC. Translated, it gives CASSFDRGGGYTF.

As for this clone: This same CDR3 is encoded by further DNA sequences in the sample. The rearrangement joins TRBV7-2 to TRBJ2-5; the match to TRBD2 covers 10 bases. Trimming cost V 0 bases and J 5 bases; bases outside gene matches: 0. Germline loops: CDR1 SGHTA, CDR2 FQGNSA. This CDR3 is 14 amino acids long. The CDR3 DNA reads TGTGCCAGCAGCTTAGCTAGCGGGAGGGAGACCCAGTACTTC. Its protein is CASSLASGRETQYF.

The rearrangement uses TRBV18 and TRBJ2-5; 13 nucleotides line up with TRBD2. The J call may be faulty, since TRBJ2-7 better matches the DNA end. Germline-derived CDR1 and CDR2 are KGHSH and LQKENI. CDR3 length: 16 amino acids. The CDR3 reads CASSPRLAGGGYEQYF. CDR3 in DNA: TGTGCCAGCTCACCAAGACTAGCGGGAGGAGGGTACGAGCAGTACTTC.

V and J are TRBV10-3 and TRBJ2-2; TRBD2 matches at 11 bases. This CDR3 spans 13 amino acids. The V and J ends lost 6 bases and 6 bases, in that order; junction bases with no gene match: 0. Germline CDR1 is ENHRY and CDR2 is SYGVKD. The CDR3 nucleotides are TGTGCCATCAGACTAGCGGGAGCCGGGGAGCTGTTTTTT. As protein: CAIRLAGAGELFF.

The rearrangement joins TRBV11-2 to TRBJ1-2; TRBD1 might be the D (5 bases). V gave up 5 bases and J gave up 4 bases, with 11 bases separating them. The CDR3 extends over 13 amino acids. Germline lookup yields CDR1 SGHAT and CDR2 FQNNGV. CDR3 DNA: TGTGCCAGCAGCGGCGAGGGGATCTATGGCTACACCTTC. Its protein is CASSGEGIYGYTF.

The chain joins TRBV6-4 to TRBJ2-2, with TRBD2 matching 7 bases. The germline CDR1 and CDR2 sequences are MRHNA and SNTAGT. There are 17 residues in the CDR3. J gave up 2 bases and V 0 bases, and 6 bases lay outside the gene matches. CDR3 amino acids: CASSDSSWEGNTGELFF. Here the CDR3 DNA reads TGTGCCAGCAGTGACTCTTCGTGGGAGGGTAACACCGGGGAGCTGTTTTTT.

The chain recombines TRBV9 with TRBJ2-1, with TRBD2 matching over 10 bases. The germline V gene encodes CDR1 SGDLS and CDR2 YYNGEE. Unmatched junction bases numbered 4, after V lost 3 bases and J lost 4 bases. The CDR3 length is 15 residues. The CDR3 DNA reads TGTGCCAGCAGCGGAACTAGCGGGGTTTACAATGAGCAGTTCTTC. It yields the protein CASSGTSGVYNEQFF.

To note about this clone: This sample includes further DNA sequences coding for the same CDR3. The chain joins TRBV6-6 to TRBJ2-5; either TRBD1 or TRBD2 may fit D (5 bases each). V lost 4 bases, J lost 5 bases, and 8 bases lay in between. CDR1 and CDR2 (germline): MNHNY, SVGAGI (reference sequence). This CDR3 is built from 12 residues. CDR3 bases: TGTGCCAGCAGTTGGGGGTGGGAGACCCAGTACTTC. Translating gives CASSWGWETQYF.

The V and J genes are TRBV10-3 and TRBJ1-6; D ambiguous. The CDR3 covers 13 residues. V was pared by 3 bases and J by 7 bases, with 7 bases between. Germline lookup yields CDR1 ENHRY and CDR2 SYGVKD. For the CDR3, the DNA is TGTGCCATCAGTGATGTGGGAAATTCACCCCTCCACTTT. This encodes CAISDVGNSPLHF.

The chain employs TRBV18 and TRBJ2-5, with 11 bases aligning to TRBD2. CDR1 is KGHSH and CDR2 is LQKENI in the germline V gene. V shed 4 bases and J 5 bases; nucleotides not matched to a gene: 0. The CDR3 loop spans 13 amino acids. The CDR3 spells CASSLAGGETQYF. CDR3 sequence (DNA): TGTGCCAGCTCACTAGCGGGAGGGGAGACCCAGTACTTC.

This sequence joins TRBV7-3 and TRBJ2-3; 8 bases align to TRBD2. Trimming cost V 2 bases and J 1 base; bases outside gene matches: 8. Germline assignment: CDR1 SGHTA and CDR2 FQGTGA. The CDR3 spans 17 residues. The CDR3 is CASSLLGGGLGTDTQYF. CDR3 coding DNA: TGTGCCAGCAGCTTATTAGGCGGGGGACTAGGCACAGATACGCAGTATTTT.

This clone was counted a few times. The chain carries TRBV7-2 and TRBJ1-1; maybe TRBD1 (6 bases). Germline V CDR1 and CDR2: SGHTA, FQGNSA. The CDR3 is 14 residues long. V gave up 1 base and J gave up 4 bases, with 10 bases separating them. The CDR3 region has the DNA TGTGCCAGCAGCTTAGATCCGGGGGCCACTGAAGCTTTCTTT. Amino acids: CASSLDPGATEAFF.

The chain combines TRBV7-2 with TRBJ2-1; weak D call: TRBD2 (7 bases). Germline CDR1 reads SGHTA; CDR2 reads FQGNSA. V was pared by 1 base and J by 5 bases, with 12 bases between. This CDR3 spans 15 amino acids. The CDR3 DNA follows: TGTGCCAGCAGCTTAGGAGGGAGGGGGAACAATGAGCAGTTCTTC. Its protein is CASSLGGRGNNEQFF.

The V gene is TRBV6-6, the J gene TRBJ2-1, with 7 nucleotides matching TRBD2. V dropped 6 bases and J dropped 5; count of bases not matched to a gene: 10. The CDR3 is made up of 15 amino acids. Germline values: CDR1 MNHNY, CDR2 SVGAGI (reference sequence). The CDR3 DNA follows: TGTGCCAGCAGCCACCGACTAGCCCTTAACAATGAGCAGTTCTTC. Translating gives CASSHRLALNNEQFF.

The genes are TRBV14 and TRBJ2-1; TRBD2 agrees at 7 bases. This CDR3 region has 17 residues. V was clipped by 2 bases and J by 6 bases; unmatched bases: 13. CDR1 and CDR2 from the germline V gene are SGHDN and FVKESK. The CDR3 DNA reads as TGTGCCAGCAGCCAAAAACTCCGGGCGGGAGCCTCCAATGAGCAGTTCTTC. Translation: CASSQKLRAGASNEQFF. The full variable domain, with the rest looked up from reference TRBV14 and TRBJ2-1, is EAGVTQFPSHSVIEKGQTVTLRCDPISGHDNLYWYRRVMGKEIKFLLHFVKESKQDESGMPNNRFLAERTGGTYSTLKVQPAELEDSGVYFCASSQKLRAGASNEQFFGPGTRLTVL.

V gene TRBV30 combines with J gene TRBJ1-5; D is unresolved. Looked up from germline, CDR1 is GTSNPN and CDR2 is SVGIG (reference sequence). The germline V and J ends were trimmed by 0 bases and 2 bases, with 14 bases remaining between them. CDR3 length equals 16 residues. CDR3 region: CAWSVTGSQGNQPQHF. The CDR3 DNA reads TGTGCCTGGAGTGTAACCGGCAGTCAAGGCAATCAGCCCCAGCATTTT.

The CDR3 loop is CASSVLAVGRNEQFF. In DNA form, the CDR3 reads TGTGCCAGCAGCGTTCTAGCGGTTGGACGCAATGAGCAGTTCTTC. The V call is TRBV9, the J call TRBJ2-1, with TRBD2 matching over 7 bases. The CDR3 is made up of 15 amino acids. V was clipped by 2 bases and J by 6 bases; unmatched bases: 8. Germline values: CDR1 SGDLS, CDR2 YYNGEE.

The chain carries TRBV5-4 and TRBJ2-5, with 8 positions matching TRBD1. This CDR3 contains 14 residues. The germline CDR1 and CDR2 sequences are SGHNT and YYREEE (reference sequence). J lost 5 bases, V lost 3 bases, and 6 bases had no gene match. CDR3 residues: CASSSQGGVETQYF. CDR3 DNA sequence: TGTGCCAGCAGCTCACAGGGGGGTGTGGAGACCCAGTACTTC.

This chain joins TRBV6-5 and TRBJ2-7, with a tentative D call TRBD1 (5 bases). The V end was cut by 10 bases, the J end by 0 bases, with 13 bases between. Germline loops: CDR1 MNHEY, CDR2 SVGAGI. The CDR3 runs to 13 residues. CDR3 region: CAIPGSNSYEQYF. The CDR3 DNA follows: TGTGCCATTCCAGGGTCGAACTCCTACGAGCAGTACTTC.

V is TRBV25-1 and J is TRBJ2-3; D possibly corresponds to TRBD2 (6 bases). Germline loops: CDR1 MGHDK, CDR2 SYGVNS. The CDR3 consists of 14 residues. V dropped 8 bases and J dropped 4 bases, with 16 bases sitting between them. The CDR3 nucleotides are TGTGCCAGCGCCTGGGACTCCAACTCAGATACGCAGTATTTT. Its protein is CASAWDSNSDTQYF.

The J gene is TRBJ1-2, the V gene TRBV6-5, with 7 bases matching TRBD1. CDR1 and CDR2 from the germline V gene are MNHEY and SVGAGI. The CDR3 sequence is 12 residues long. After removal of 5 bases from V and 7 bases from J, the junction contained 4 bases not matched to a gene. CDR3 residues: CASSNAGGGYTF. CDR3 nucleotide sequence: TGTGCCAGCAGTAACGCAGGGGGTGGCTACACCTTC.

CDR3 sequence reads: CASSVSYSGRKYETQYF. The CDR3 bases are TGTGCCAGCAGCGTAAGTTATAGCGGGAGAAAGTATGAGACCCAGTACTTC. The V gene is TRBV7-3, the J gene TRBJ2-5, with 9 bases aligning to TRBD2. CDR1 is SGHTA and CDR2 is FQGTGA in the germline V gene. This CDR3 is built from 17 residues. V shed 5 bases, J shed 5 bases, and the junction held 15 bases outside the gene matches.

The CDR3, as DNA: TGTGCCAGCAGCCAACATCCCCACCGGGCTAGCGGTAGCACAGATACGCAGTATTTT. This codes for CASSQHPHRASGSTDTQYF. The rearrangement links TRBV9 to TRBJ2-3, with 7 bases matching TRBD2. V trimming: 4 bases; J trimming: 0 bases; junction bases outside the gene matches: 17. This CDR3 is 19 amino acids long. Germline V gene data show CDR1 as SGDLS and CDR2 as YYNGEE. Complete variable domain (other parts from reference TRBV9 and TRBJ2-3): DSGVTQTPKHLITATGQRVTLRCSPRSGDLSVYWYQQSLDQGLQFLIQYYNGEERAKGNILERFSAQQFPDLHSELNLSSLELGDSALYFCASSQHPHRASGSTDTQYFGPGTRLTVL.

The chain carries TRBV4-1 and TRBJ2-6; the D is unclear. The CDR3 covers 16 residues. Trimming stripped 3 bases from V and 1 base from J, with 10 bases between. From germline, CDR1 is MGHRA and CDR2 YSYEKL. In DNA, the CDR3 is TGCGCCAGCAGCCAGACCCACGCGTCTGGGGCCAACGTCCTGACTTTC. It codes for CASSQTHASGANVLTF.

V usage is TRBV28 and J usage is TRBJ2-7, with TRBD1 matching 7 bases. Germline V CDR1 and CDR2: MDHEN, SYDVKM. The J segment lost 1 base and the V segment lost 0 bases, leaving 6 bases of the junction unmatched. The CDR3 is 16 residues long. The CDR3: CASSLWEGQVSYEQYF. The CDR3 DNA reads TGTGCCAGCAGTTTATGGGAAGGACAGGTTTCCTACGAGCAGTACTTC.

The rearrangement joins TRBV7-3 to TRBJ1-1; no firm D call. Trimming took 2 bases from V and 5 from J, leaving 9 bases between them. CDR1 and CDR2 (germline): SGHTA, FQGTGA. The CDR3 has 13 amino acids. The CDR3 spells CASSLGLGTEAFF. The CDR3 nucleotides read TGTGCCAGCAGCTTAGGTTTAGGGACTGAAGCTTTCTTT.

The rearrangement links TRBV5-1 to TRBJ2-7; D is ambiguous. Germline values: CDR1 SGHRS, CDR2 YFSETQ. This CDR3 region has 12 residues. Trimming took off 1 base at V and 6 bases at J, with 8 bases between the two ends. CDR3 in amino acids: CASSLNRLEQYF. CDR3 nucleotide sequence: TGCGCCAGCAGCTTGAACCGGCTCGAGCAGTACTTC.